This record covers a single T cell receptor (beta chain). This entry belongs to a study of blood T cell repertoires in COVID-19. Study summary: Collection of acute and convalescent COVID-19 samples took place in the United States, Italy and Spain.

TCRdb keeps only in-frame clones here, not all; method: immunoSEQ multiplex PCR. The sample includes roughly 150,000 clones, about four fifths seen only once; the top ten take approximately 11%. The CDR3 covers 14 residues. The junction had 4 bases not matched to a gene; V was cut back by 4 bases and J by 1 base. Germline V lookup: CDR1 LNHDA, CDR2 SQIVND (reference sequence). This chain connects TRBV19 to TRBJ2-7; TRBD1 matches 7 bases. Sequenced sample: peripheral blood. The TCR sequence derives from a man between 60 and 75 years old with active or convalescent COVID-19. The CDR3: CASSTPGQSYEQYF. The DNA for the CDR3 is TGTGCCAGTAGTACTCCGGGACAGTCCTACGAGCAGTACTTC. Full variable domain (missing parts from reference TRBV19 and TRBJ2-7): DGGITQSPKYLFRKEGQNVTLSCEQNLNHDAMYWYRQDPGQGLRLIYYSQIVNDFQKGDIAEGYSVSREKKESFPLTVTSAQKNPTAFYLCASSTPGQSYEQYFGPGTRLTVT.